Below are 10 T cell receptor beta chains sequenced from a single sample in a study of blood T cell repertoires in COVID-19. Some clones are missing from TCRdb's copy, which holds only in-frame ones; the method was immunoSEQ multiplex PCR. The sample records over 100,000 clones, around four fifths being singletons. The sequenced sample consisted of peripheral blood. The receptor set was obtained from a woman aged 60-75 years with acute or convalescent COVID-19.

There are a few counts of this clone. J is TRBJ2-2 and V is TRBV19, with 9 bases matching TRBD2. Trimming at V came to 3 bases and at J to 7 bases, leaving 12 bases not matched to a gene. The germline gives CDR1 LNHDA, CDR2 SQIVND (reference sequence). The CDR3 totals 17 residues. DNA for the CDR3: TGTGCCAGTAGTATGGGCCTAGCGGGACAGACAAACGGGGAGCTGTTTTTT. Protein: CASSMGLAGQTNGELFF. Based on the CDR3 plus reference TRBV19 and TRBJ2-2, the full variable domain is DGGITQSPKYLFRKEGQNVTLSCEQNLNHDAMYWYRQDPGQGLRLIYYSQIVNDFQKGDIAEGYSVSREKKESFPLTVTSAQKNPTAFYLCASSMGLAGQTNGELFFGEGSRLTVL.

The rearrangement uses TRBV6-6 and TRBJ2-3; 7 nucleotides match TRBD2. The CDR3 has 14 residues. With V trimmed by 6 bases and J by 3 bases, 6 bases remained unmatched. Germline CDR1 is MNHNY and CDR2 is SVGAGI (reference sequence). CDR3 nucleotides: TGTGCCAGCAGGGGGAGCGGGATAACAGATACGCAGTATTTT. Protein sequence: CASRGSGITDTQYF.

The rearrangement joins TRBV5-1 to TRBJ2-2, with TRBD1 as a possible D gene (6 bases). The CDR3 sequence is 14 residues long. V shed 4 bases and J shed 6 bases, with 13 bases lying between them. Germline-derived CDR1 and CDR2 are SGHRS and YFSETQ. In DNA, the CDR3 is TGCGCCAGCAGCGCCGAAAACAGGGCCGGGGAGCTGTTTTTT. It encodes CASSAENRAGELFF.

The rearrangement uses TRBV4-1 and TRBJ1-4; tentatively, D is TRBD1 (6 bases). The CDR3 is made up of 16 amino acids. The V and J ends lost 0 bases and 8 bases respectively, with 16 bases between them. The germline gives CDR1 MGHRA, CDR2 YSYEKL. CDR3 residues: CASSQDSARGGEKLFF. CDR3 bases: TGCGCCAGCAGCCAAGATTCGGCCAGGGGTGGAGAAAAACTGTTTTTT.

The chain joins TRBV7-3 to TRBJ2-3; 7 bases align to TRBD2. Germline assignment: CDR1 SGHTA and CDR2 FQGTGA. Germline trimming cut 3 bases from V and 4 bases from J; bases unmatched to any gene: 7. CDR3 size: 15 residues. Here the CDR3 reads CASSFGTGGPDTQYF. DNA of the CDR3: TGTGCCAGCAGCTTCGGGACGGGGGGACCAGATACGCAGTATTTT. The full variable domain, in which reference TRBV7-3 and TRBJ2-3 provide the parts outside the CDR3, is GAGVSQTPSNKVTEKGKYVELRCDPISGHTALYWYRQSLGQGPEFLIYFQGTGAADDSGLPNDRFFAVRPEGSVSTLKIQRTERGDSAVYLCASSFGTGGPDTQYFGPGTRLTVL.

V usage is TRBV5-4 and J usage is TRBJ2-1; D is perhaps TRBD2 (6 bases). Trimming took off 6 bases at V and 7 bases at J, with 8 bases between the two ends. The germline V gene encodes CDR1 SGHNT and CDR2 YYREEE (reference sequence). This CDR3 contains 11 residues. The chain's CDR3 is CASTRGNEQFF. In DNA, the CDR3 is TGTGCCAGCACCCGGGGGAATGAGCAGTTCTTC.

V usage is TRBV12-3 or TRBV12-4 and J usage is TRBJ1-1; no clear D. CDR3 length: 11 amino acids. V lost 3 bases, J lost 8 bases, and 7 bases lay in between. The CDR3 DNA reads TGTGCCAGCAGTTTTCGAGCCGAAGCTTTCTTT. It yields the protein CASSFRAEAFF.

The V gene is TRBV19, the J gene TRBJ2-7; weak D call: TRBD1 (5 bases). V was trimmed by 5 bases and J by 6 bases, leaving 11 bases between them. This CDR3 region has 12 residues. Per the germline V gene, CDR1 is LNHDA and CDR2 is SQIVND (reference sequence). For the CDR3, the DNA is TGTGCCAGTAGTCTAACAGGTTCCGAGCAGTACTTC. This encodes CASSLTGSEQYF.

This clone appeared once. The gene calls are TRBV5-1 and TRBJ2-4, with D unresolved. Trimming stripped 7 bases from V and 3 bases from J, with 11 bases between. This CDR3 comprises 13 residues. The V gene's germline CDR1 is SGHRS and CDR2 YFSETQ. Here the CDR3 reads CASGEIDKNIQYF. The CDR3 DNA reads as TGCGCCAGCGGAGAGATAGACAAAAACATTCAGTACTTC.

The chain combines TRBV11-2 with TRBJ1-2; the match to TRBD1 covers 8 bases. The germline CDR1 and CDR2 sequences are SGHAT and FQNNGV. J lost 3 bases, V lost 2 bases, and 11 bases had no gene match. The CDR3 is made up of 17 amino acids. The CDR3 loop is CASSLWDRTGQDYGYTF. In nucleotides, the CDR3 is TGTGCCAGCAGCTTATGGGACCGGACAGGGCAGGACTATGGCTACACCTTC.